This is a list of T cell receptor beta chains from one sample in a study of shared clonotypes between healthy human individuals. Measured with immunoSEQ multiplex PCR; TCRdb has only the in-frame clones, and not every one. The sample lists fewer than 1 million clones; just over 95% were seen once. Specimen: naive CD8+ T cells sorted from blood. The origin of the receptors is a man aged 25 to 40 in good health. The CDR3 runs from the conserved cysteine through the conserved F or W. A D gene is named only where the DNA matches it firmly.

V gene	D gene	J gene	CDR3 protein	CDR3 DNA
TRBV5-1	NA	TRBJ1-4	CASSLDGQSTSGEKLFF	TGCGCCAGCAGCTTGGATGGACAGTCGACCTCAGGGGAAAAACTGTTTTTT
TRBV7-2	TRBD2	TRBJ2-3	CASSLGVRAGVWNTDTQYF	TGTGCCAGCAGCTTAGGAGTGAGAGCGGGAGTCTGGAACACAGATACGCAGTATTTT
TRBV19	NA	TRBJ1-1	CASSIGSPGEAFF	TGTGCCAGTAGTATAGGGTCTCCCGGTGAAGCTTTCTTT
TRBV1	NA	TRBJ2-7	CTSSQDLYEQYF	TGCACCAGCAGCCAAGATCTCTACGAGCAGTACTTC
TRBV28	TRBD2	TRBJ2-7	CASSLWTSDPYEQYF	TGTGCCAGCAGTTTATGGACTAGCGATCCCTACGAGCAGTACTTC
TRBV7-9	NA	TRBJ2-2	CASNRSPSGELFF	TGTGCCAGCAACCGGTCGCCTAGCGGGGAGCTGTTTTTT
TRBV29-1	NA	TRBJ2-7	CSVEDPEGKYEQYF	TGCAGCGTTGAAGATCCGGAGGGCAAGTACGAGCAGTACTTC
TRBV7-6	NA	TRBJ2-1	CASSLVGRGNEQFF	TGTGCCAGCAGCTTAGTCGGGAGAGGGAATGAGCAGTTCTTC
TRBV5-1	TRBD1	TRBJ2-2	CASRQGADTGELFF	TGCGCCAGCAGACAGGGGGCGGACACCGGGGAGCTGTTTTTT
TRBV5-4	TRBD2	TRBJ2-3	CASSLALRTSGITDTQYF	TGTGCCAGCAGCTTGGCGCTTAGGACTAGCGGAATCACAGATACGCAGTATTTT
TRBV5-4	TRBD2	TRBJ2-3	CASSLVSGDTDTQYF	TGTGCCAGCAGCTTGGTTAGCGGGGACACAGATACGCAGTATTTT
TRBV27	NA	TRBJ2-7	CASSLGSGVSYEQYF	TGTGCCAGCAGTTTAGGTAGCGGAGTCTCCTACGAGCAGTACTTC
TRBV4-1	TRBD1	TRBJ1-5	CASSQEPGTVGQPQHF	TGCGCCAGCAGCCAAGAACCCGGGACAGTTGGCCAGCCCCAGCATTTT
TRBV4-1	TRBD2	TRBJ2-7	CASSQEIVERGNYEQYF	TGCGCCAGCAGCCAAGAAATTGTCGAGCGGGGGAACTACGAGCAGTACTTC
TRBV9	TRBD2	TRBJ2-1	CASSALAGVLFF	TGTGCCAGCAGCGCGCTAGCGGGAGTTTTGTTCTTC
TRBV28	NA	TRBJ1-5	CASTEGRHHQPQHF	TGTGCCAGCACCGAAGGGAGACACCATCAGCCCCAGCATTTT
TRBV29-1	NA	TRBJ2-5	CSVDREQETQYF	TGCAGCGTTGACAGGGAACAAGAGACCCAGTACTTC
TRBV5-4	NA	TRBJ2-5	CASSPERGGGLKTQYF	TGTGCCAGCAGCCCCGAAAGGGGAGGGGGGCTGAAGACCCAGTACTTC